These 14 T cell receptor beta chains share one sample of origin, sequenced in a study of shared clonotypes between healthy human individuals. Only in-frame clones appear in the TCRdb table, and some are missing; sequencing was by immunoSEQ multiplex PCR. The repertoire has about 600,000 clones, around 81% of them found once; the top ten carry about 11%. The sample consisted of PBMCs. The receptors come from a woman aged 40 to 50 in good health. Some clones in this sample may be carry-over from other donors' samples.

Comment on this clone: A much bigger clone sits one base away, suggesting this may be a read error. The chain joins TRBV29-1 to TRBJ2-7, with D hard to call. This CDR3 has 11 amino acids. Germline lookup yields CDR1 SQVTM and CDR2 ANQGSEA. The CDR3 DNA reads as TGCAGCGTTGATTCGGGTTACGAGCAGTGCTTC. Translation gives CSVDSGYEQCF.

The rearrangement joins TRBV18 to TRBJ2-2, with unresolved D. The germline V and J ends were trimmed by 5 bases and 0 bases, with 4 bases remaining between them. In germline, CDR1 is KGHSH, CDR2 LQKENI. The CDR3 contains 13 residues. CDR3 DNA: TGTGCCAGCTCAGCTTCGAACACCGGGGAGCTGTTTTTT. Translating it yields CASSASNTGELFF.

The chain recombines TRBV28 with TRBJ1-2, with 8 bases identical to TRBD1. The V and J ends lost 8 bases and 14 bases, in that order; junction bases with no gene match: 16. Germline V gene sequence: CDR1 MDHEN, CDR2 SYDVKM. This CDR3 spans 13 amino acids. CDR3 residues: CASETGARGSITF. CDR3 in DNA: TGTGCCAGCGAGACAGGGGCGCGGGGATCGATTACCTTC.

This clone was seen a few times. V is TRBV30 and J is TRBJ1-1, with no clear D. This CDR3 region has 12 residues. Between the trimmed V and J ends, which lost 2 bases and 3 bases, there was a span of 7 bases. CDR1 GTSNPN and CDR2 SVGIG come from the germline V gene (reference sequence). The CDR3: CAWSPHDTEAFF. The DNA for the CDR3 is TGTGCCTGGAGTCCGCACGACACTGAAGCTTTCTTT.

This clone was counted only a few times. The chain uses TRBV30 and TRBJ1-5; tentatively, D is TRBD1 (5 bases). Germline V CDR1 and CDR2: GTSNPN, SVGIG (reference sequence). V lost 7 bases, J lost 7 bases, and 20 bases lay in between. This CDR3 comprises 14 residues. CDR3 nucleotides: TGTGCCTTCTCCAACGGCAGGGATGGGCAGCCCCAGCATTTT. Its protein product is CAFSNGRDGQPQHF.

Only one count was recorded for this clone. The chain carries TRBV5-4 and TRBJ2-7, with D unclear. Trimming cost V 0 bases and J 6 bases, with 10 bases left between them. The CDR3 spans 13 residues. The germline gives CDR1 SGHNT, CDR2 YYREEE (reference sequence). In nucleotides, the CDR3 is TGTGCCAGCAGCTTGGAGGTCAGGAGCGAGCAGTACTTC. It yields the protein CASSLEVRSEQYF.

This sequence joins TRBV20-1 and TRBJ1-1; D is unresolved. Germline values: CDR1 DFQATT, CDR2 SNEGSKA (reference sequence). V lost 5 bases and J 3 bases, leaving 7 bases between the germline ends. There are 11 residues in the CDR3. CDR3 amino acids: CSAPVHTEAFF. CDR3 in DNA: TGCAGTGCTCCAGTGCACACTGAAGCTTTCTTT.

J is TRBJ2-7 and V is TRBV6-5, with TRBD2 identical over 9 bases. CDR3 size: 12 residues. Germline assignment: CDR1 MNHEY and CDR2 SVGAGI. The V segment lost 5 bases and the J segment 7 bases; nucleotides outside the gene matches: 3. CDR3 in amino acids: CASSQSGREQYF. CDR3 coding DNA: TGTGCCAGCAGTCAGAGCGGGAGGGAGCAGTACTTC.

The chain joins TRBV5-4 to TRBJ1-1; D unclear. CDR1 and CDR2 (germline): SGHNT, YYREEE (reference sequence). This CDR3 has 14 residues. Deletions cut 0 bases from V and 2 bases from J, with 8 bases between. CDR3 residues: CASSLAAANTEAFF. As DNA, the CDR3 is TGTGCCAGCAGCTTGGCGGCAGCTAACACTGAAGCTTTCTTT.

The chain has TRBV30 and TRBJ2-7, with TRBD2 identical over 7 bases. Germline CDR1 is GTSNPN and CDR2 is SVGIG (reference sequence). This CDR3 contains 15 residues. V was pared by 3 bases and J by 6 bases, with 14 bases of the junction left unmatched. This chain's CDR3 is CAWSSPGGRRGEQYF. The CDR3 DNA sequence: TGTGCCTGGAGCTCTCCCGGGGGGAGGAGGGGCGAGCAGTACTTC.

J is TRBJ1-5 and V is TRBV28, with 7 positions matching TRBD1. V shed 7 bases and J 1 base; nucleotides not matched to a gene: 4. Germline-derived CDR1 and CDR2 are MDHEN and SYDVKM. This CDR3 is built from 14 residues. In DNA form, the CDR3 reads TGTGCCAGCATTAAGACAGGGAGCAATCAGCCCCAGCATTTT. It specifies CASIKTGSNQPQHF.

CDR3 nucleotides: TGTGCCAGCACTATCAGCGGAGACACCGGGGAGCTGTTTTTT. This encodes CASTISGDTGELFF. The chain joins TRBV6-1 to TRBJ2-2; D may be TRBD2 (5 bases). CDR3 length: 14 amino acids. CDR1 and CDR2 (germline): MNHNS, SASEGT. Between the trimmed V and J ends, which lost 7 bases and 3 bases, there was a span of 12 bases.

The J gene is TRBJ2-6, the V gene TRBV6-1; D is uncertain. Germline assignment: CDR1 MNHNS and CDR2 SASEGT. The CDR3 contains 13 residues. The germline V and J ends were trimmed by 7 bases and 4 bases, with 8 bases remaining between them. The CDR3 region is CASNPGGANVLTF. In DNA, the CDR3 is TGTGCCAGCAACCCCGGGGGGGCCAACGTCCTGACTTTC.

This rearrangement joins TRBV7-9 to TRBJ1-5; 8 bases are a match to TRBD1. Losses at the gene ends were 4 bases for V and 5 bases for J; bases not matched to a gene: 4. CDR1 SEHNR and CDR2 FQNEAQ come from the germline V gene (reference sequence). The CDR3 consists of 14 residues. CDR3: CASSSGQGHQPQHF. CDR3 coding DNA: TGTGCCAGCAGCTCTGGACAGGGCCATCAGCCCCAGCATTTT.